This entry lists 10 T cell receptor beta chains sequenced from one sample in a study of T cell responses to AZD1222 COVID-19 vaccine. Data came from immunoSEQ multiplex PCR; TCRdb stores just in-frame clones and leaves some out. The repertoire holds tens of thousands of clones, roughly 89% seen once, with roughly a tenth in the top ten. The specimen was peripheral blood, collected 28 days after the second AZD1222 dose. These receptors came from an adult who received the AZD1222 COVID-19 vaccine.

The chain links TRBV4-1 to TRBJ1-4, with D perhaps matching TRBD1 (5 bases). Germline V gene data show CDR1 as MGHRA and CDR2 as YSYEKL. V was cut by 1 base and J by 7 bases, with 7 bases left in between. The CDR3 sequence is 13 residues long. Here the CDR3 DNA reads TGCGCCAGCAGCCAAGGGAGGGGTGAAAAACTGTTTTTT. Protein: CASSQGRGEKLFF.

This chain connects TRBV5-1 to TRBJ2-3; 14 bases line up with TRBD2. The ends lost 3 bases at V and 1 base at J; junction bases unmatched: 13. CDR3 length: 20 residues. The V gene's germline CDR1 is SGHRS and CDR2 YFSETQ. In nucleotides, the CDR3 is TGCGCCAGCAGCTCCTCTACGAGACTAGCGGGGGGGCGAGGCACAGATACGCAGTATTTT. This gives the protein CASSSSTRLAGGRGTDTQYF.

The gene calls are TRBV18 and TRBJ1-4, with a possible D match to TRBD1 (6 bases). Trimming took off 2 bases at V and 3 bases at J, with 19 bases between the two ends. Germline V gene lookup returns CDR1 KGHSH and CDR2 LQKENI. The CDR3 runs 18 residues. The chain's CDR3 is CASSPTLGGRVANEKLFF. The DNA of the CDR3 is TGTGCCAGCTCACCAACCCTTGGGGGGCGCGTGGCTAATGAAAAACTGTTTTTT. Full variable domain (remainder filled in from reference TRBV18 and TRBJ1-4): NAGVMQNPRHLVRRRGQEARLRCSPMKGHSHVYWYRQLPEEGLKFMVYLQKENIIDESGMPKERFSAEFPKEGPSILRIQQVVRGDSAAYFCASSPTLGGRVANEKLFFGSGTQLSVL.

CDR3 loop: CASSVGGTTEAFF. DNA of the CDR3: TGTGCCAGCAGCGTAGGGGGGACCACTGAAGCTTTCTTT. The chain employs TRBV9 and TRBJ1-1, with D possibly matching TRBD1 (5 bases). The germline CDR1 and CDR2 sequences are SGDLS and YYNGEE. With 0 bases removed from V and 4 bases from J, the gap between germline ends came to 7 bases. This CDR3 contains 13 residues. Supplemented by reference TRBV9 and TRBJ1-1, the full variable domain reads DSGVTQTPKHLITATGQRVTLRCSPRSGDLSVYWYQQSLDQGLQFLIQYYNGEERAKGNILERFSAQQFPDLHSELNLSSLELGDSALYFCASSVGGTTEAFFGQGTRLTVV.

This clone has more than one count but fewer than ten. The rearrangement uses TRBV9 and TRBJ1-1, with D possibly being TRBD1 (6 bases). CDR3 size: 18 residues. Trimming removed 0 bases from V and 0 bases from J, with 18 bases in between. The germline V gene encodes CDR1 SGDLS and CDR2 YYNGEE. CDR3 DNA sequence: TGTGCCAGCAGCGTAGGTTACTCGGGACACGGCTTGAACACTGAAGCTTTCTTT. Translating it yields CASSVGYSGHGLNTEAFF. The full variable domain, rest sourced from reference TRBV9 and TRBJ1-1, is DSGVTQTPKHLITATGQRVTLRCSPRSGDLSVYWYQQSLDQGLQFLIQYYNGEERAKGNILERFSAQQFPDLHSELNLSSLELGDSALYFCASSVGYSGHGLNTEAFFGQGTRLTVV.

This clone has only one observation. CDR3 sequence (DNA): TGTGCCAACCATAGCGGGAAGGAGATCGAGCAGTACGTC. It translates to CANHSGKEIEQYV. The rearrangement links TRBV19 to TRBJ2-7; 8 bases match TRBD2. After removal of 10 bases from V and 6 bases from J, the junction contained 11 bases not matched to a gene. The germline gives CDR1 LNHDA, CDR2 SQIVND (reference sequence). The CDR3 runs 13 residues.

The chain combines TRBV3-1 (or the pseudogene TRBV3-2) with TRBJ2-1; tentative D call: TRBD2 (5 bases). Germline V gene sequence: CDR1 LGHDT, CDR2 YNNKEL (reference sequence). The CDR3 contains 14 residues. V dropped 6 bases and J dropped 0 bases, with 9 bases sitting between them. CDR3 coding DNA: TGTGCCAGCAGTCCCAGCGGCTCCTACAATGAGCAGTTCTTC. Protein sequence: CASSPSGSYNEQFF.

The V and J genes are TRBV4-1 and TRBJ2-2, with no clear D. This CDR3 comprises 17 residues. Germline loops: CDR1 MGHRA, CDR2 YSYEKL. V gave up 0 bases and J gave up 1 base, with 12 bases separating them. The CDR3 spells CASSQDLHGVNTGELFF. The CDR3 DNA sequence: TGCGCCAGCAGCCAAGATCTTCATGGGGTGAACACCGGGGAGCTGTTTTTT.

The rearrangement uses TRBV5-1 and TRBJ2-5; 12 bases map to TRBD2. The V gene's germline CDR1 is SGHRS and CDR2 YFSETQ. There are 16 residues in the CDR3. J gave up 5 bases and V 1 base, and 6 bases lay outside the gene matches. The CDR3 sequence is CASSLRLAGASETQYF. The CDR3 nucleotides read TGCGCCAGCAGCTTGCGACTAGCGGGGGCCTCGGAGACCCAGTACTTC.

The chain recombines TRBV15 with TRBJ2-5; 7 positions agree with TRBD1. Per germline, CDR1 LNHNV and CDR2 YYDKDF (reference sequence). The V segment lost 0 bases and the J segment 5 bases; nucleotides outside the gene matches: 6. This CDR3 has 15 amino acids. The CDR3: CATSRDLGGGETQYF. The CDR3 nucleotides are TGTGCCACCAGCAGAGATCTAGGGGGCGGGGAGACCCAGTACTTC.